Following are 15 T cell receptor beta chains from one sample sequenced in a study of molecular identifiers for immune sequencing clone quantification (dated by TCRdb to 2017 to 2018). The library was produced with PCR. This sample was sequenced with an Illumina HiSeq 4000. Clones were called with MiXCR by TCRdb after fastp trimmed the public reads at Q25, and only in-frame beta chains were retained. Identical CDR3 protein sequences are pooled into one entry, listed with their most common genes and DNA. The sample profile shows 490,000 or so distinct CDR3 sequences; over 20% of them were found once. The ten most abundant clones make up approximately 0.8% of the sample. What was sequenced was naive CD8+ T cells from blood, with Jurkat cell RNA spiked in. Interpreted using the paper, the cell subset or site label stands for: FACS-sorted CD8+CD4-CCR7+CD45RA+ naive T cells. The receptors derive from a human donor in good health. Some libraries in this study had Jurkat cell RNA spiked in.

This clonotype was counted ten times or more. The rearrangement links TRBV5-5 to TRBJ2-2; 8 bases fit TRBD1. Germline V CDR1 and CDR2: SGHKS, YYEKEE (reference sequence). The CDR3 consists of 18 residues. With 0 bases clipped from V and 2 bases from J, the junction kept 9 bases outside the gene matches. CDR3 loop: CASSLGLGRGQNTGELFF. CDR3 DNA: TGTGCCAGCAGCTTGGGACTCGGCAGGGGGCAAAACACCGGGGAGCTGTTTTTT.

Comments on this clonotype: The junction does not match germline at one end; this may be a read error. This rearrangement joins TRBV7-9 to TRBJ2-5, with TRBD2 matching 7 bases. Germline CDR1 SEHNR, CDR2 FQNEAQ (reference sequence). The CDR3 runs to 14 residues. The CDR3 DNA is TGTGCCAGCAGATGGGACTACAAAGAAGAGACCCAGTGCTTC. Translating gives CASRWDYKEETQCF.

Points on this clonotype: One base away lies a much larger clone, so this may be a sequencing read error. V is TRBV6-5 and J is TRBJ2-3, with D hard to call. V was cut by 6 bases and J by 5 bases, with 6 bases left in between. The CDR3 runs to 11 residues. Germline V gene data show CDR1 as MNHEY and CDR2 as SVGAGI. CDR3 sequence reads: CASRAVDTQYF. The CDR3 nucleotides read TGTGCCAGCAGGGCGGTAGATACGCAGTATTTT.

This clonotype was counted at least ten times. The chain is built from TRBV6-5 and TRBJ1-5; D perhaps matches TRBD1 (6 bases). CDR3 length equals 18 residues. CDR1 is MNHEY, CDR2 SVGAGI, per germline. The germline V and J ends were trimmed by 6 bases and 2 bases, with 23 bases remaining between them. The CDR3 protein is CASSPKATGYVGNQPQHF. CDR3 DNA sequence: TGTGCCAGCAGCCCAAAAGCAACAGGGTACGTTGGCAATCAGCCCCAGCATTTT.

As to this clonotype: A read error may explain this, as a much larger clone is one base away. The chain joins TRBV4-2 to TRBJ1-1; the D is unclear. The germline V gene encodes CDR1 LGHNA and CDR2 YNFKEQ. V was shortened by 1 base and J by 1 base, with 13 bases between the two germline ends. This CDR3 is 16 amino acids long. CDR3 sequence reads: CASSQVGGMSNTEAFF. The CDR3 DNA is TGTGCCAGCAGCCAAGTTGGAGGCATGTCGAACACTGAAGCTTTCTTT.

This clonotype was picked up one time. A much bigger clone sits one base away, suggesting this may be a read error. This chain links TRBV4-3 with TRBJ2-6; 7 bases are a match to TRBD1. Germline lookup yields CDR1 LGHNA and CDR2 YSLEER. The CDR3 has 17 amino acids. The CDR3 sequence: CASSPGTAASGADVLTF. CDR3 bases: TGCGCCAGCAGCCCCGGGACAGCGGCCTCTGGGGCCGACGTCCTGACTTTC.

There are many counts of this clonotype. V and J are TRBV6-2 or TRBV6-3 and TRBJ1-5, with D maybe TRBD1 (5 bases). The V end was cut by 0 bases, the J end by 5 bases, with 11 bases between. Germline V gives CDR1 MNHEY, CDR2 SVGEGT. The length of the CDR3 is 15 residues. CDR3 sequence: CASSYSGASHQPQHF. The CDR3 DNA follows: TGTGCCAGCAGTTACTCCGGGGCATCGCATCAGCCCCAGCATTTT.

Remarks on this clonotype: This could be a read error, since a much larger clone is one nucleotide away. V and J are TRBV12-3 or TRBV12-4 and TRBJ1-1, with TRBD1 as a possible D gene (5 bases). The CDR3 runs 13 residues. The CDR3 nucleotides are TGTGCCAGCAGTTTACAGGGACCGTTTATGGCTTCCTTT. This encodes CASSLQGPFMASF.

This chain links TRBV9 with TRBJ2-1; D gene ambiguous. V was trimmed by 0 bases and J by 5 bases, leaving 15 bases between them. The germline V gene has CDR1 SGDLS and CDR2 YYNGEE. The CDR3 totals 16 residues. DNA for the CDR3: TGTGCCAGCAGCGTAGCCTACCTGACCCGGGACAATGAGCAGTTCTTC. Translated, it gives CASSVAYLTRDNEQFF. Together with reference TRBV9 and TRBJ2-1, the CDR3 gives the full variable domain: DSGVTQTPKHLITATGQRVTLRCSPRSGDLSVYWYQQSLDQGLQFLIQYYNGEERAKGNILERFSAQQFPDLHSELNLSSLELGDSALYFCASSVAYLTRDNEQFFGPGTRLTVL.

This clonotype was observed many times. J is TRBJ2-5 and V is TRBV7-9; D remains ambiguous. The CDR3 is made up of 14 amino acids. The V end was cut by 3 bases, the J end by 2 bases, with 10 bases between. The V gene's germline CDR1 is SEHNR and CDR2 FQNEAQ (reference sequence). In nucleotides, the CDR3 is TGTGCCAGCAGCTTGGATTTTTCTCAAGAGACCCAGTACTTC. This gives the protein CASSLDFSQETQYF.

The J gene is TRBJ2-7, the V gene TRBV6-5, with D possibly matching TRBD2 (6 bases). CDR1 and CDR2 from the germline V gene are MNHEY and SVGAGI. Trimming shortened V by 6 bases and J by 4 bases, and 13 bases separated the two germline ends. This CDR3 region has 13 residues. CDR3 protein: CASRDGGTYEQYF. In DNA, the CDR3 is TGTGCCAGCAGGGACGGAGGGACGTACGAGCAGTACTTC.

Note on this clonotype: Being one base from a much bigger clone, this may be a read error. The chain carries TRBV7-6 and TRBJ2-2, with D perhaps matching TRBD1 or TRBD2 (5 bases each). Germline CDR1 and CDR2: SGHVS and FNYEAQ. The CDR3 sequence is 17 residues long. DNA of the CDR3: TGTGCCGGCAGCTTATCGACTGGGCAGGGACGGACCGGGGAGCTGTTTTTT. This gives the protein CAGSLSTGQGRTGELFF.

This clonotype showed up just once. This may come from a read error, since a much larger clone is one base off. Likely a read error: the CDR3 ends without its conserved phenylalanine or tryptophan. The CDR3 spells CASSQDRQGTDTQYL. The CDR3 DNA sequence: TGCGCCAGCAGCCAAGATCGACAGGGCACAGATACGCAGTATCTT. The chain links TRBV4-3 to TRBJ2-3; D might be TRBD1 (6 bases). V lost 0 bases and J 1 base, leaving 8 bases between the germline ends. The V gene's germline CDR1 is LGHNA and CDR2 YSLEER. CDR3 length: 15 residues.

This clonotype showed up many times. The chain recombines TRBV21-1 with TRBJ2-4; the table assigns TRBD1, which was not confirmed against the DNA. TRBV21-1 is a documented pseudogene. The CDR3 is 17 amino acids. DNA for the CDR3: TGTGCCAGCAGCCCCCGGGGGGCAGGGGAGGTCAAAAACATTCAGTACTTC. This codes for CASSPRGAGEVKNIQYF.

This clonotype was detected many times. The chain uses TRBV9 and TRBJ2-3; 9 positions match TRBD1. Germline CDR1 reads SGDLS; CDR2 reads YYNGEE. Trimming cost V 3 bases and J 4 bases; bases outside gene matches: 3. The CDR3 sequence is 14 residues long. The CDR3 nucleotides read TGTGCCAGCAGCGCGGGACAGGGTGCAGATACGCAGTATTTT. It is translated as CASSAGQGADTQYF.